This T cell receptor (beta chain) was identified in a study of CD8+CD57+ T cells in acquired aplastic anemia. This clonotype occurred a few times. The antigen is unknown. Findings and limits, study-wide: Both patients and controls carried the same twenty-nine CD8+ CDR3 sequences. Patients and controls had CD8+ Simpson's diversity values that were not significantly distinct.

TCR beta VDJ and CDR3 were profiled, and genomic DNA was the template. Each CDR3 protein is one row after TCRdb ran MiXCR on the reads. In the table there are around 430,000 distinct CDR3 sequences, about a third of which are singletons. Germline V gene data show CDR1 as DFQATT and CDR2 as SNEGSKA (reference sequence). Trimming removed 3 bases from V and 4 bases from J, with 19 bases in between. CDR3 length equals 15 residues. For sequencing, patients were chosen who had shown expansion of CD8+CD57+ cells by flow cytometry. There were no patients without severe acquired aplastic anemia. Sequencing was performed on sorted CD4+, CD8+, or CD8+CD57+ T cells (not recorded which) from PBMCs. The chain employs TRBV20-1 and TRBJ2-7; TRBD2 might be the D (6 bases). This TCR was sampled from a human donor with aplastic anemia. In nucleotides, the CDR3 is TGCAGTGCTAGTGCGGGGCTAAACCCTATTTACGAGCAGTACTTC. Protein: CSASAGLNPIYEQYF.